This record concerns one TCR beta chain sequence. The target antigen is unknown. The data originate from a study of cytomegalovirus exposure and HLA in healthy donors. The PCR employed 60 Vbeta primers together with 13 Jbeta primers. Assay: immunoSEQ multiplex PCR; the TCRdb copy retains only in-frame clones and omits some. In the table there are approximately 200,000 clones, around 83% of which are singletons. The CDR3 is 21 amino acids. In germline, CDR1 is SGHDN, CDR2 FVKESK. V was pared by 2 bases and J by 0 bases, with 26 bases between. The study, taken as a whole, reports: Later on, an analysis tied about 17,000 TCR beta sequences to HLA alleles at 0.05 false discovery rate.

The sequence was obtained from a girl aged 10 to 17 in good health and CMV-seronegative. V is TRBV14 and J is TRBJ1-5; D is perhaps TRBD1 (5 bases). The specimen was PBMCs. CDR3 amino acids: CASSQPQGGEVQAYSNQPQHF. In DNA, the CDR3 is TGTGCCAGCAGCCAACCCCAGGGCGGTGAGGTCCAGGCCTATAGCAATCAGCCCCAGCATTTT.